These 20 T cell receptor beta chains originate from one sample sequenced in a study of blood T cell repertoires in COVID-19. TCRdb's table, derived via immunoSEQ multiplex PCR, lists solely in-frame clones and lacks some. The table records tens of thousands of clones, around 86% of them present only once. Sequencing was carried out using peripheral blood. The receptors were sampled from a man aged 60 to 75 with COVID-19, enrolled during active disease.

In its sample, this clone was seen a few times. This chain uses TRBV19 with TRBJ2-2, with a weak D call TRBD2 (5 bases). Per germline, CDR1 LNHDA and CDR2 SQIVND (reference sequence). The CDR3 has 11 residues. V lost 9 bases and J 7 bases, leaving 9 bases between the germline ends. CDR3 DNA: TGTGCCAGCCAGCGGCTCGGGGAGCTGTTTTTT. Translating it yields CASQRLGELFF.

The chain joins TRBV11-3 to TRBJ2-5; 11 bases map to TRBD1. The junction had 6 bases not matched to a gene; V was cut back by 5 bases and J by 4 bases. This CDR3 comprises 15 residues. Germline CDR1 reads SGHNT; CDR2 reads YENEEA. The CDR3 bases are TGTGCCAGCAGCCCCGGGACAGGGGGGGGAGAGACCCAGTACTTC. Residues: CASSPGTGGGETQYF. Variable domain in full (rest from reference TRBV11-3 and TRBJ2-5): EAGVVQSPRYKIIEKKQPVAFWCNPISGHNTLYWYLQNLGQGPELLIRYENEEAVDDSQLPKDRFSAERLKGVDSTLKIQPAELGDSAVYLCASSPGTGGGETQYFGPGTRLLVL.

CDR3 nucleotides: TGTGCCAGCAGCGTAGATGGGGCGCTTGGCTACACCTTC. Encoded protein: CASSVDGALGYTF. The chain recombines TRBV9 with TRBJ1-2; D possibly corresponds to TRBD1 (5 bases). CDR3 size: 13 residues. Trimming shortened V by 0 bases and J by 7 bases, and 10 bases separated the two germline ends. Germline CDR1 reads SGDLS; CDR2 reads YYNGEE.

This chain joins TRBV7-8 and TRBJ1-4; D possibly corresponds to TRBD1 (6 bases). Trimming cost V 4 bases and J 3 bases, with 12 bases left between them. Germline loops: CDR1 SGHVS, CDR2 FQNEAQ. CDR3 size: 15 residues. This CDR3 is CASSSSGAPNEKLFF. CDR3 in DNA: TGTGCCAGCAGCTCCTCAGGGGCTCCTAATGAAAAACTGTTTTTT.

This chain uses TRBV7-2 with TRBJ2-7, with D possibly matching TRBD2 (6 bases). CDR1 and CDR2 from the germline V gene are SGHTA and FQGNSA. The CDR3 runs 15 residues. V was shortened by 5 bases and J by 0 bases, with 14 bases between the two germline ends. The CDR3 DNA sequence: TGTGCCAGCAGCCCCGGAGGGGAGTCCTCCTACGAGCAGTACTTC. Amino acid sequence: CASSPGGESSYEQYF.

This sequence joins TRBV5-1 and TRBJ1-6; no reliable D call. Deletions cut 0 bases from V and 6 bases from J, with 4 bases between. Per the germline V gene, CDR1 is SGHRS and CDR2 is YFSETQ. This CDR3 has 13 amino acids. DNA of the CDR3: TGCGCCAGCAGCTTGGACAGTAATTCACCCCTCCACTTT. It specifies CASSLDSNSPLHF.

The rearrangement uses TRBV12-3 or TRBV12-4 and TRBJ2-1, with 7 bases that match TRBD1. V dropped 6 bases and J dropped 7; count of bases not matched to a gene: 3. CDR3 size: 12 residues. The CDR3 DNA follows: TGTGCCAGCAGGACGACAGGGAATGAGCAGTTCTTC. Its protein is CASRTTGNEQFF.

This chain joins TRBV6-1 and TRBJ1-2; D may be TRBD1 (6 bases). The CDR3 loop spans 16 amino acids. CDR1 MNHNS and CDR2 SASEGT come from the germline V gene. V lost 0 bases, J lost 4 bases, and 15 bases lay in between. Written as DNA, the CDR3 is TGTGCCAGCAGTGAAGCCGCACGAGCCAGGGGCTATGGCTACACCTTC. Its protein product is CASSEAARARGYGYTF.

The genes are TRBV6-5 and TRBJ2-4; D perhaps matches TRBD2 (6 bases). CDR1 is MNHEY and CDR2 is SVGAGI in the germline V gene. The CDR3 totals 13 residues. The V end was cut by 8 bases, the J end by 4 bases, with 12 bases between. CDR3: CASHGGGKNIQYF. The CDR3 nucleotides read TGTGCCAGCCACGGTGGGGGGAAAAACATTCAGTACTTC.

The V call is TRBV10-3, the J call TRBJ1-5; D is unresolved. Germline values: CDR1 ENHRY, CDR2 SYGVKD. The CDR3 is 14 residues long. The V and J ends lost 2 bases and 6 bases respectively, with 11 bases between them. The CDR3 loop is CAISENREGQPQHF. The CDR3 nucleotides are TGTGCCATCAGTGAGAATAGGGAGGGTCAGCCCCAGCATTTT.

The chain links TRBV5-1 to TRBJ1-1; 7 nucleotides align to TRBD1. Trimming cost V 4 bases and J 1 base; bases outside gene matches: 7. The germline CDR1 and CDR2 sequences are SGHRS and YFSETQ. The CDR3 covers 15 residues. CDR3 amino acids: CASSIGTVGNTEAFF. CDR3 DNA sequence: TGCGCCAGCAGCATAGGGACAGTGGGGAACACTGAAGCTTTCTTT.

The rearrangement uses TRBV5-6 and TRBJ2-3; TRBD1 aligns across 8 bases. CDR3 length: 15 amino acids. The V and J ends lost 4 bases and 2 bases, in that order; junction bases with no gene match: 6. Per germline, CDR1 SGHDT and CDR2 YYEEEE. The CDR3 here is CASSKHRGTTDTQYF. CDR3 DNA sequence: TGTGCCAGCAGCAAACACAGGGGGACCACAGATACGCAGTATTTT.

The J gene is TRBJ2-3, the V gene TRBV5-4, with TRBD2 as a possible D gene (6 bases). The CDR3 extends over 15 amino acids. Germline CDR1 is SGHNT and CDR2 is YYREEE (reference sequence). V was cut by 1 base and J by 1 base, with 10 bases left in between. CDR3 region: CASSLPASGTDTQYF. The CDR3 DNA follows: TGTGCCAGCAGCTTGCCCGCTAGCGGCACAGATACGCAGTATTTT.

The chain is built from TRBV2 and TRBJ1-5; D is ambiguous. The germline gives CDR1 SNHLY, CDR2 FYNNEI. This CDR3 has 14 amino acids. V lost 5 bases and J lost 0, with 8 bases in between. DNA of the CDR3: TGTGCCAGCAGTACAGCCAGTAGCAATCAGCCCCAGCATTTT. This translates into CASSTASSNQPQHF. Variable domain in full (rest from reference TRBV2 and TRBJ1-5): EPEVTQTPSHQVTQMGQEVILRCVPISNHLYFYWYRQILGQKVEFLVSFYNNEISEKSEIFDDQFSVERPDGSNFTLKIRSTKLEDSAMYFCASSTASSNQPQHFGDGTRLSIL.

This clone was seen once. The rearrangement uses TRBV28 and TRBJ2-2; 9 bases agree with TRBD1. V was pared by 6 bases and J by 6 bases, with 8 bases of the junction left unmatched. CDR1 MDHEN and CDR2 SYDVKM come from the germline V gene. CDR3 length: 15 amino acids. This CDR3 is CASRAGTGSPGELFF. The CDR3 region has the DNA TGTGCCAGCAGGGCCGGGACAGGGAGCCCCGGGGAGCTGTTTTTT.

This clone appeared once. The chain combines TRBV12-5 with TRBJ1-3; D is ambiguous. The CDR3 covers 15 residues. Germline CDR1 reads LGHNT; CDR2 reads FRNRAP. The germline V and J ends were trimmed by 3 bases and 0 bases, with 9 bases remaining between them. DNA of the CDR3: TGTGCTAGTGGTTTCGGGGATGACTCTGGAAACACCATATATTTT. Amino acids: CASGFGDDSGNTIYF. Supplemented by reference TRBV12-5 and TRBJ1-3, the full variable domain reads DARVTQTPRHKVTEMGQEVTMRCQPILGHNTVFWYRQTMMQGLELLAYFRNRAPLDDSGMPKDRFSAEMPDATLATLKIQPSEPRDSAVYFCASGFGDDSGNTIYFGEGSWLTVV.

This clone was picked up one time. V gene TRBV19 combines with J gene TRBJ1-2, with TRBD1 as a possible D gene (6 bases). CDR3 length: 15 amino acids. Germline V gene data show CDR1 as LNHDA and CDR2 as SQIVND (reference sequence). Trimming removed 5 bases from V and 6 bases from J, with 19 bases in between. CDR3 loop: CASSFTDGQGNGYTF. The DNA of the CDR3 is TGTGCCAGTAGTTTCACAGACGGGCAGGGGAATGGCTACACCTTC.

V and J are TRBV27 and TRBJ2-1, with 12 bases matching TRBD1. V gave up 5 bases and J gave up 11 bases; unmatched junction bases: 13. Germline V lookup: CDR1 MNHEY, CDR2 SMNVEV (reference sequence). The CDR3 loop spans 16 amino acids. In nucleotides, the CDR3 is TGTGCCAGCAGTGGGGGGACAGGGGGCGCGATATCGAAGCAGTTCTTC. Amino acid sequence: CASSGGTGGAISKQFF.

This clone was found a few times. The chain carries TRBV7-2 and TRBJ1-2, with TRBD1 as a possible D gene (5 bases). Looked up from germline, CDR1 is SGHTA and CDR2 is FQGNSA. The V end was cut by 0 bases, the J end by 3 bases, with 11 bases between. The CDR3 runs to 15 residues. This CDR3 is CASSLAHPGYYGYTF. The CDR3 region has the DNA TGTGCCAGCAGCTTAGCGCACCCAGGGTACTATGGCTACACCTTC.

The rearrangement links TRBV10-2 to TRBJ1-1; D unclear. Trimming took off 5 bases at V and 3 bases at J, with 10 bases between the two ends. The CDR3 length is 13 residues. Germline V gene data show CDR1 as WSHSY and CDR2 as SAAADI. DNA of the CDR3: TGCGCCAGCAGTCTCGGTTTGGACACTGAAGCTTTCTTT. Protein sequence: CASSLGLDTEAFF.